The next 3 T cell receptor beta chains were all read from a single sample in a study of beta chain features in type 1 diabetes. Expressed TCRB transcripts were sequenced, since all the RNA that had been isolated was reverse transcribed. Clones were read by immunoSEQ multiplex PCR, and TCRdb kept only the in-frame ones, dropping some. The sample lists hundreds of thousands of clones, roughly a sixth occurring once. Specimen: naive CD4+ T cells from blood. These receptors came from a young man in good health.

This clone was detected a few times. This chain links TRBV7-3 with TRBJ2-1; TRBD1 matches 9 bases. The germline gives CDR1 SGHTA, CDR2 FQGTGA. V lost 3 bases, J lost 5 bases, and 5 bases stayed unmatched. The CDR3 consists of 15 residues. Written as DNA, the CDR3 is TGTGCCAGCAGCTTTGCATGGGACAGGGACAATGAGCAGTTCTTC. Protein product: CASSFAWDRDNEQFF.

This chain links TRBV7-9 with TRBJ2-3, with TRBD2 identical over 9 bases. Germline CDR1 reads SEHNR; CDR2 reads FQNEAQ (reference sequence). The CDR3 runs to 16 residues. Unmatched junction bases numbered 12, after V lost 4 bases and J lost 7 bases. The DNA for the CDR3 is TGTGCCAGCAGCTCCTCGGCCGCGGGAGGGCCGTATACGCAGTATTTT. This codes for CASSSSAAGGPYTQYF.

The table lists this clone with a few counts. The CDR3 DNA is TGTGCCAGCTCATCGGGACAGCCGAACACCGGGGAGCTGTTTTTT. Protein product: CASSSGQPNTGELFF. This rearrangement joins TRBV18 to TRBJ2-2; 7 bases align to TRBD1. J gave up 0 bases and V 5 bases, and 3 bases lay outside the gene matches. This CDR3 comprises 15 residues. The V gene's germline CDR1 is KGHSH and CDR2 LQKENI. Complete variable domain (other parts from reference TRBV18 and TRBJ2-2): NAGVMQNPRHLVRRRGQEARLRCSPMKGHSHVYWYRQLPEEGLKFMVYLQKENIIDESGMPKERFSAEFPKEGPSILRIQQVVRGDSAAYFCASSSGQPNTGELFFGEGSRLTVL.